This T cell receptor (beta chain) originates from a study of STAT3 mutations in large granular lymphocyte leukemia. Average productive template count per sample was about 40,773. Clones were read by immunoSEQ multiplex PCR, and TCRdb kept only the in-frame ones, dropping some. The repertoire includes 25,000 to 40,000 clones, around 87% of them detected once, and roughly 13% sits in the top ten. General study results and limits: Every T-LGLL patient had at least one immunodominant TCRbeta clonotype. Variable sampling intervals and differing treatment regimens complicated linking therapy response to TCR clonal burden changes. TCR clonotype switching after therapy occurred in about 30% of the 18 patients. Suggested: STAT3 mutation was not the ancestral event for these clonal expansions.

A word on this clone: Its target is unknown.

The CDR3 runs to 15 residues. Trimming stripped 5 bases from V and 4 bases from J, with 18 bases between. In germline, CDR1 is SEHNR, CDR2 FQNEAQ (reference sequence). Sequences were obtained from peripheral blood mononuclear cells. V usage is TRBV7-9 and J usage is TRBJ2-7, with D maybe TRBD1 (6 bases). The origin of this receptor is a man in his sixties with T-cell large granular lymphocyte leukemia. Some clones in this sample may be carry-over from other donors' samples. The CDR3 loop reads CASSPYRDNPYEQYF. DNA for the CDR3: TGTGCCAGCAGCCCCTACCGGGACAATCCTTACGAGCAGTACTTC.